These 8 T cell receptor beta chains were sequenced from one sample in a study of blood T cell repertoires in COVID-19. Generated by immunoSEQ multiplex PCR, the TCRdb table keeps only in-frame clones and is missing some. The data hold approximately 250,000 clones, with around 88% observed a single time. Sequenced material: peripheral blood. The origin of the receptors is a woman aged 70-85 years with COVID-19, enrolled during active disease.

The CDR3 DNA reads TGTGCCAGCAGTTTATCGGTTAAATCTGCGGCCAATCAGCCCCAGCATTTT. Protein sequence: CASSLSVKSAANQPQHF. This chain connects TRBV27 to TRBJ1-5, with D unresolved. CDR3 length: 17 residues. Trimming removed 0 bases from V and 3 bases from J, with 15 bases in between. Germline V gene sequence: CDR1 MNHEY, CDR2 SMNVEV (reference sequence).

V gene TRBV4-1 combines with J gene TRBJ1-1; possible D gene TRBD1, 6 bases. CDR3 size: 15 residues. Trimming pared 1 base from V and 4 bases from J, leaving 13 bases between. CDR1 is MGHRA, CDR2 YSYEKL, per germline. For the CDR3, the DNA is TGCGCCAGCAGCCAAGGAGAGGGACACATCACTGAAGCTTTCTTT. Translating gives CASSQGEGHITEAFF.

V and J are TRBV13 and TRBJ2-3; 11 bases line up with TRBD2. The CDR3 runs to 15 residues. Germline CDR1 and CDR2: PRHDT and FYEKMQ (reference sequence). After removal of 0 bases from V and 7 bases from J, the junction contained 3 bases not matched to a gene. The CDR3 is CASSLGGTSGHTQYF. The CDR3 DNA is TGTGCCAGCAGCTTAGGCGGGACTAGCGGCCATACGCAGTATTTT.

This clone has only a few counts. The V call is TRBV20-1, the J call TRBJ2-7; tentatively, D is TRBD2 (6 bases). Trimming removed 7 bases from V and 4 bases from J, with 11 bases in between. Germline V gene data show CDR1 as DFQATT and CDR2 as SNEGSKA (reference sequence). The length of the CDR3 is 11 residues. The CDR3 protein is CSGGSGYEQYF. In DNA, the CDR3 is TGCAGTGGGGGCAGCGGGTACGAGCAGTACTTC.

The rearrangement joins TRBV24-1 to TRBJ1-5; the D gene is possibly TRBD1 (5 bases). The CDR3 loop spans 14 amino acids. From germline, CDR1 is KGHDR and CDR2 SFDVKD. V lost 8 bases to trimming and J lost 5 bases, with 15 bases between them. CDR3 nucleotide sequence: TGTGCCACCATGGATCGGTGGGGGGATCAGCCCCAGCATTTT. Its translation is CATMDRWGDQPQHF.

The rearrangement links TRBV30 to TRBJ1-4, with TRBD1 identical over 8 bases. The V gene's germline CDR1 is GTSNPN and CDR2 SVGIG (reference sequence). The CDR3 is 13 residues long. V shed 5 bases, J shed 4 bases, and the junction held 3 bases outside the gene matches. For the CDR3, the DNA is TGTGCCTGGGCGACAGGGGTTAATGAAAAACTGTTTTTT. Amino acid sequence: CAWATGVNEKLFF.

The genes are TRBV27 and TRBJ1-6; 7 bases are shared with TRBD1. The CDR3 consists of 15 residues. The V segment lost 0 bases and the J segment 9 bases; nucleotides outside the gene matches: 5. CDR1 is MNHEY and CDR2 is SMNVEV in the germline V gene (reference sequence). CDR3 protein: CASSLSGTVASPLHF. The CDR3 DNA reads TGTGCCAGCAGTTTATCCGGGACAGTAGCTTCACCCCTCCACTTT.

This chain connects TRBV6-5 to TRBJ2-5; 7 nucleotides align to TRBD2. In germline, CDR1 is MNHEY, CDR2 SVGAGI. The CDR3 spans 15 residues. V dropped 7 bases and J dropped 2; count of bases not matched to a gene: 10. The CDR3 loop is CASMRELGFQETQYF. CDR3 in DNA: TGTGCCAGCATGCGGGAGTTGGGATTTCAAGAGACCCAGTACTTC.